This T cell receptor beta chain was sequenced during a study of shared clonotypes between healthy human individuals. Note on this clone: Its matching antigen is unknown.

TCRdb's table, derived via immunoSEQ multiplex PCR, lists solely in-frame clones and lacks some. Of about 2.1 million clones in the sample, 90% to 95% are singletons; the top ten hold 1.5% to 2%. CD45RO negativity and positive selection for CCR7 defined naive CD8 cells, a population that excluded terminally differentiated effector memory CD45RA+ cells. Study-wide results and caveats: Non-shared clonotypes had lower generation probabilities than clonotypes shared by all four sorted-subset donors. Generally, estimated richness proved larger in naive subsets than it did in memory subsets.

This CDR3 spans 18 amino acids. V lost 8 bases to trimming and J lost 2 bases, with 26 bases between them. Looked up from germline, CDR1 is LNHDA and CDR2 is SQIVND (reference sequence). The chain combines TRBV19 with TRBJ2-3; D is perhaps TRBD1 (7 bases). Sequencing was done on a sample of naive CD8+ T cells from PBMCs. The sequence was collected from a man younger than 30 in good health. Some clones in this sample may be carry-over from other donors' samples. CDR3 residues: CASASGETGQPFTDTQYF. The CDR3, as DNA: TGTGCCAGTGCCTCGGGGGAGACGGGACAGCCATTCACAGATACGCAGTATTTT.